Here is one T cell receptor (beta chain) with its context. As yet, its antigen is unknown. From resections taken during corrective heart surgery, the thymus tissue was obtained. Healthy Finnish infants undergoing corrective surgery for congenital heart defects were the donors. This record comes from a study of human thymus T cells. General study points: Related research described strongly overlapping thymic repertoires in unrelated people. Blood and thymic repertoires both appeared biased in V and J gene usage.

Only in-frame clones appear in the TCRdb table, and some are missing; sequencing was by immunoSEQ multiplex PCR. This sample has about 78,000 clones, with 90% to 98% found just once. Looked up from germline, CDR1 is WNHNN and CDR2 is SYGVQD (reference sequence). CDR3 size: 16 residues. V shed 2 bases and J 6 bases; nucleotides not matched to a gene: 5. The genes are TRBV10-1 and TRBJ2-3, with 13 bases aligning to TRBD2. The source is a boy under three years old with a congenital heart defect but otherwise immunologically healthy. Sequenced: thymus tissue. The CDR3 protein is CASSETSGGATDTQYF. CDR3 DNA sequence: TGCGCCAGCAGTGAGACTAGCGGGGGGGCCACTGATACGCAGTATTTT.